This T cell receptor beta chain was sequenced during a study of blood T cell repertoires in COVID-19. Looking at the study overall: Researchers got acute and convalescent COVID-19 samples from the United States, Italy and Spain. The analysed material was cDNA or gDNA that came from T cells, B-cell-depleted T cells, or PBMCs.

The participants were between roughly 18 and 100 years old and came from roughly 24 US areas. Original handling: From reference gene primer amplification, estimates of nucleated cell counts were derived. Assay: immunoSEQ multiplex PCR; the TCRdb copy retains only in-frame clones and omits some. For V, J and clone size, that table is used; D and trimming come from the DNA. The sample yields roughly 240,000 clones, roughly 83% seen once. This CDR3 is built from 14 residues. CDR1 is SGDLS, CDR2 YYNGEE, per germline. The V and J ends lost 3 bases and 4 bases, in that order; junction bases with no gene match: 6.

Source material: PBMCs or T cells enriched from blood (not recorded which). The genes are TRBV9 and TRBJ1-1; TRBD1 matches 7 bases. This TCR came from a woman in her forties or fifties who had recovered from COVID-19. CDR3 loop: CASSAGGSVTEAFF. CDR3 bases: TGTGCCAGCAGCGCAGGGGGTTCGGTCACTGAAGCTTTCTTT.